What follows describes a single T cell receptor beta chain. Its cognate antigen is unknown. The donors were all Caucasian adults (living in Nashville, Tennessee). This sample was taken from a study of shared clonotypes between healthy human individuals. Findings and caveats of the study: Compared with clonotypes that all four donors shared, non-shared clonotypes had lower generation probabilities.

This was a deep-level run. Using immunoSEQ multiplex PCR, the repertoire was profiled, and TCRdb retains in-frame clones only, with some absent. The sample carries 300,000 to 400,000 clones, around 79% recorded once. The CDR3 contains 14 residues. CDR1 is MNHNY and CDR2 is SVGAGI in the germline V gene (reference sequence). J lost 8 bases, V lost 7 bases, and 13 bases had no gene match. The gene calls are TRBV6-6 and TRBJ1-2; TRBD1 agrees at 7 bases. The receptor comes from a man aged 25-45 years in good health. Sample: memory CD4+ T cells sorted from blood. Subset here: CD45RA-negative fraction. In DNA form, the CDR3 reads TGTGCCAGCACCCAGCTCACAGGGGAGGGGGGCTACACCTTC. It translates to CASTQLTGEGGYTF.